This T cell receptor (beta chain) was retrieved from a study of blood T cell repertoires in COVID-19. V lost 3 bases and J lost 4; bases outside the gene matches: 8. This CDR3 has 15 amino acids. The germline V gene has CDR1 MGHRA and CDR2 YSYEKL. Clones were read by immunoSEQ multiplex PCR, and TCRdb kept only the in-frame ones, dropping some. This table has about 160,000 clones, about 87% appearing once. Patients in Seattle were enrolled during active infection, then followed longitudinally. This chain connects TRBV4-1 to TRBJ2-5; 7 nucleotides line up with TRBD1. The sample consisted of peripheral blood. The receptor was derived from a woman between 65 and 79 years old with COVID-19, enrolled during active disease. The CDR3 reads CASSQGDRDGETQYF. DNA for the CDR3: TGCGCCAGCAGCCAGGGTGACAGGGACGGAGAGACCCAGTACTTC.